This T cell receptor beta chain appears in the sequencing data of a study of spatial heterogeneity in lung cancer. About the study: PBMC samples from follow-up, when available, were sequenced at a median of roughly two years post-resection. Alpha-chain sequences were consistently detected in smaller numbers than beta-chain sequences.

The germline gives CDR1 DFQATT, CDR2 SNEGSKA (reference sequence). The CDR3 is made up of 12 amino acids. Trimming stripped 3 bases from V and 1 base from J, with 6 bases between. This clonotype was recorded at least ten times. Every TCR cDNA molecule carried a tag that served as a unique molecular identifier. Each CDR3 protein gets one entry after TCRdb re-called the 5' RACE reads with MiXCR. The table has roughly 120,000 distinct CDR3 sequences, 10% to 15% seen once. The time point: blood at routine non-recurrence follow-up after resection. Tumor, nontumor lung or frozen PBMC supplied whole RNA that was sequenced unsorted.

The chain joins TRBV20-1 to TRBJ1-1; D is perhaps TRBD1 (5 bases). The material was PBMCs, obtained at follow-up. This receptor was taken from a male donor with early-stage non-small cell lung cancer. The CDR3 nucleotides are TGCAGTGCTAGCGGGGGGAACACTGAAGCTTTCTTT. Translating it yields CSASGGNTEAFF.